These 12 T cell receptor beta chains share one sample of origin, sequenced in a study of blood T cell repertoires in COVID-19. Repertoires were generated with immunoSEQ multiplex PCR, while TCRdb's copy carries only in-frame clones and drops some. This sample carries tens of thousands of clones, about nine tenths of them seen once, and the ten largest clones take roughly 2%. Sequenced input: peripheral blood. These receptors all come from a young man with acute or convalescent COVID-19.

A single count supports this clone. The chain has TRBV5-1 and TRBJ2-1, with D possibly TRBD1 on 6 matching bases. This CDR3 is 15 amino acids long. CDR1 and CDR2 from the germline V gene are SGHRS and YFSETQ. V lost 0 bases, J lost 10 bases, and 17 bases lay in between. CDR3 bases: TGCGCCAGCAGCTTGGATTCGACCCAGGGGTTGGAGCAGTTCTTC. This translates into CASSLDSTQGLEQFF.

This rearrangement joins TRBV3-1 (or the pseudogene TRBV3-2) to TRBJ1-2; 7 nucleotides agree with TRBD1. The V gene end was trimmed by 5 bases and the J gene end by 7 bases; junction bases not matched to a gene: 7. The CDR3 loop spans 13 amino acids. Germline V CDR1 and CDR2: LGHDT, YNNKEL (reference sequence). The CDR3 is CASSARQGFGYTF. CDR3 DNA: TGTGCCAGCAGCGCCCGACAGGGTTTTGGCTACACCTTC.

The chain joins TRBV7-2 to TRBJ1-4, with 8 bases aligning to TRBD1. V was clipped by 5 bases and J by 7 bases; unmatched bases: 6. The CDR3 is 14 amino acids. The germline CDR1 and CDR2 sequences are SGHTA and FQGNSA. The CDR3: CASSPAGGGEKLFF. CDR3 in DNA: TGTGCCAGCAGCCCAGCAGGGGGCGGTGAAAAACTGTTTTTT.

The chain is built from TRBV5-1 and TRBJ2-5; D uncertain. V was cut by 4 bases and J by 2 bases, with 15 bases left in between. Germline V gene lookup returns CDR1 SGHRS and CDR2 YFSETQ. This CDR3 is 15 amino acids long. The DNA for the CDR3 is TGCGCCAGCAGCCCGGTACCAGGAATGCAAGAGACCCAGTACTTC. It translates to CASSPVPGMQETQYF.

V is TRBV5-1 and J is TRBJ2-1; 7 bases match TRBD2. The V segment lost 0 bases and the J segment 4 bases; nucleotides outside the gene matches: 13. The CDR3 runs to 18 residues. In germline, CDR1 is SGHRS, CDR2 YFSETQ. CDR3 bases: TGCGCCAGCAGCTTGGATAATTTAATATCGGGACTATACAATGAGCAGTTCTTC. This gives the protein CASSLDNLISGLYNEQFF.

This clone was counted a few times. The rearrangement links TRBV28 to TRBJ2-1, with 9 positions matching TRBD2. CDR1 is MDHEN, CDR2 SYDVKM, per germline. The CDR3 is made up of 15 amino acids. V lost 0 bases, J lost 8 bases, and 5 bases stayed unmatched. CDR3 protein: CASSLWASGVYEQFF. The CDR3, as DNA: TGTGCCAGCAGTTTATGGGCTAGCGGGGTATATGAGCAGTTCTTC. Together with reference TRBV28 and TRBJ2-1, the CDR3 gives the full variable domain: DVKVTQSSRYLVKRTGEKVFLECVQDMDHENMFWYRQDPGLGLRLIYFSYDVKMKEKGDIPEGYSVSREKKERFSLILESASTNQTSMYLCASSLWASGVYEQFFGPGTRLTVL.

In its sample, this clone was seen once. The chain is built from TRBV7-9 and TRBJ1-2; 10 bases are a match to TRBD1. J was trimmed by 7 bases and V by 2 bases; bases with no gene match: 4. This CDR3 spans 14 amino acids. In germline, CDR1 is SEHNR, CDR2 FQNEAQ (reference sequence). The CDR3 loop is CASSLWDRGSGYTF. Written as DNA, the CDR3 is TGTGCCAGCAGCTTATGGGACAGGGGATCTGGCTACACCTTC. The variable domain in full, completed from reference TRBV7-9 and TRBJ1-2, reads DTGVSQNPRHKITKRGQNVTFRCDPISEHNRLYWYRQTLGQGPEFLTYFQNEAQLEKSRLLSDRFSAERPKGSFSTLEIQRTEQGDSAMYLCASSLWDRGSGYTFGSGTRLTVV.

This clone was counted a single time. The rearrangement uses TRBV10-3 and TRBJ2-1; 10 bases align to TRBD2. Losses at the gene ends were 0 bases for V and 9 bases for J; bases not matched to a gene: 8. The CDR3 loop spans 16 amino acids. Looked up from germline, CDR1 is ENHRY and CDR2 is SYGVKD. The DNA of the CDR3 is TGTGCCATCAGTGAGTCGAGGGCTAGCGGGAGTGCTGAGCAGTTCTTC. Protein sequence: CAISESRASGSAEQFF.

The genes are TRBV30 and TRBJ2-3; a weak D match, TRBD1 (6 bases). This CDR3 comprises 15 residues. Trimming removed 0 bases at V and 5 bases at J, with 15 bases between. Germline assignment: CDR1 GTSNPN and CDR2 SVGIG (reference sequence). The CDR3 sequence: CAWSVPGTQRDTQYF. DNA of the CDR3: TGTGCCTGGAGTGTACCCGGGACACAGCGAGATACGCAGTATTTT.

The genes are TRBV27 and TRBJ2-2; 7 bases line up with TRBD1. Germline lookup yields CDR1 MNHEY and CDR2 SMNVEV (reference sequence). The CDR3 sequence is 16 residues long. V lost 4 bases and J lost 2; bases outside the gene matches: 7. CDR3 residues: CASSSNRQGNTGELFF. DNA for the CDR3: TGTGCCAGCAGTTCGAATAGACAGGGAAACACCGGGGAGCTGTTTTTT.

The chain couples TRBV5-5 to TRBJ2-3, with D perhaps TRBD1 (5 bases). The CDR3 has 16 residues. Trimming left V 1 base short and J 5 bases short, with 17 bases between. Looked up from germline, CDR1 is SGHKS and CDR2 is YYEKEE (reference sequence). The CDR3 is CASSLLGHPRGDTQYF. CDR3 nucleotide sequence: TGTGCCAGCAGCTTGCTAGGACACCCAAGGGGAGATACGCAGTATTTT.

The chain recombines TRBV18 with TRBJ1-1; D gene unclear. Germline assignment: CDR1 KGHSH and CDR2 LQKENI. This CDR3 comprises 15 residues. With 1 base removed from V and 1 base from J, the gap between germline ends came to 10 bases. Here the CDR3 DNA reads TGTGCCAGCTCACCACTCGCGGATCCGAACACTGAAGCTTTCTTT. It encodes CASSPLADPNTEAFF.